The source of this T cell receptor (beta chain) is a study of cytomegalovirus exposure and HLA in healthy donors. Study-level results: Links to common viral pathogens appeared, in a later analysis, for several of the most significant clusters. Productive status was seen about 87% or about 30% of the time for most TCR beta V segments in an earlier analysis. In a later analysis, at a false discovery rate of 0.05, approximately 18,000 TCR beta sequences were associated with HLA alleles.

The study ran its PCR with 60 Vbeta and 13 Jbeta primers. Clones were read by immunoSEQ multiplex PCR, and TCRdb kept only the in-frame ones, dropping some. Of approximately 140,000 clones in the sample, about 82% are singletons; the top ten hold roughly 1.1%. A word on this clone: Its antigen is currently unknown.

V was clipped by 5 bases and J by 4 bases; unmatched bases: 5. The length of the CDR3 is 14 residues. Per germline, CDR1 PRHDT and CDR2 FYEKMQ (reference sequence). The TCR sequence derives from a boy between 10 and 17 years old in good health and CMV-seronegative. Sequencing was performed on PBMCs. This rearrangement joins TRBV13 to TRBJ1-3; 7 bases agree with TRBD1. The CDR3 is CASSLGTVGNTIYF. DNA of the CDR3: TGTGCCAGCAGCCTTGGGACAGTGGGAAACACCATATATTTT.